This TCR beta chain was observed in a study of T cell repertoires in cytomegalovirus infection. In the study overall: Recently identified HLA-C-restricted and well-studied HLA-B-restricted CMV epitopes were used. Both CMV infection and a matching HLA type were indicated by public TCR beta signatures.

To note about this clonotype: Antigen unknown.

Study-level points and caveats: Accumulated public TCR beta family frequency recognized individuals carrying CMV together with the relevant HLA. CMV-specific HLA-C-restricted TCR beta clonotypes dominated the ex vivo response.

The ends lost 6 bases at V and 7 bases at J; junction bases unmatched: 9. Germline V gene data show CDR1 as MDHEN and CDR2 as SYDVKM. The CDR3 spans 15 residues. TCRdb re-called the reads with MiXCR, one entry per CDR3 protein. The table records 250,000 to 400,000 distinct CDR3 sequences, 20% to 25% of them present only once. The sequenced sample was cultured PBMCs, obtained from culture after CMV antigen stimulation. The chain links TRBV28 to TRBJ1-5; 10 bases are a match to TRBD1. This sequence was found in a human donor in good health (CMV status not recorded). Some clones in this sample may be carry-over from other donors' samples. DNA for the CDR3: TGTGCCAGCAGACCCGGACAGGGGGGGCGGCAGCCCCAGCATTTT. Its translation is CASRPGQGGRQPQHF. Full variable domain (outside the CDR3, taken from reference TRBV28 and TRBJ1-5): DVKVTQSSRYLVKRTGEKVFLECVQDMDHENMFWYRQDPGLGLRLIYFSYDVKMKEKGDIPEGYSVSREKKERFSLILESASTNQTSMYLCASRPGQGGRQPQHFGDGTRLSIL.